This TCR beta chain came from a study of blood T cell repertoires in COVID-19. Germline V gives CDR1 MDHEN, CDR2 SYDVKM. CDR3 size: 14 residues. V was clipped by 5 bases and J by 0 bases, with 11 bases between them. Using immunoSEQ multiplex PCR, the repertoire was profiled, and TCRdb retains in-frame clones only, with some absent. The sample carries 100,000 to 150,000 clones, more than 70% recorded once. The TCR comes from a human donor in a cohort sampled during active COVID-19. V usage is TRBV28 and J usage is TRBJ2-7; D gene unclear. The sequenced sample was peripheral blood. CDR3 DNA: TGTGCCAGCAGTGGCGGTGGCCGCTCCTACGAGCAGTACTTC. Translating gives CASSGGGRSYEQYF.